This is a list of T cell receptor beta chains from one sample in a study of blood T cell repertoires in COVID-19. The protocol was immunoSEQ multiplex PCR, while the TCRdb copy is restricted to in-frame clones and leaves out a portion. This sample has roughly 190,000 clones, with less than 90% found just once. The sequencing input was peripheral blood. These receptor sequences come from a man under 40 with acute or convalescent COVID-19. Each CDR3 is given with its conserved first and last residue. The order of the fields is J gene, D gene, V gene, clone size, CDR3 protein, CDR3 DNA. The D gene is left open where the match is weak. Clone sizes are given selectively: once, few, many, or a class where the clone is expanded.

TRBJ2-7,TRBD2,TRBV5-1,.,CASSLAAGVGSYEQYF,TGCGCCAGCAGCTTGGCAGCGGGGGTGGGCTCCTACGAGCAGTACTTC
TRBJ2-7,.,TRBV29-1,.,CSVEGGLSKPYEQYF,TGCAGCGTTGAGGGAGGACTTTCCAAGCCCTACGAGCAGTACTTC
TRBJ2-1,TRBD1,TRBV19,.,CASSRTGGSPSEQFF,TGTGCCAGTAGTAGGACAGGTGGGTCGCCATCTGAGCAGTTCTTC
TRBJ1-5,TRBD1,TRBV27,.,CASSGTGFTPNQPQHF,TGTGCCAGCAGTGGGACAGGGTTCACCCCCAATCAGCCCCAGCATTTT
TRBJ1-5,TRBD1,TRBV28,.,CAQSTQGHNQPQHF,TGTGCCCAAAGTACACAGGGGCACAATCAGCCCCAGCATTTT
TRBJ2-5,TRBD2,TRBV7-9,.,CASSPGLAGPPVTQYF,TGTGCCAGCAGCCCGGGACTAGCGGGGCCCCCAGTGACCCAGTACTTC
TRBJ1-1,.,TRBV6-5,once,CASIFGETEAFF,TGTGCCAGCATATTCGGGGAAACTGAAGCTTTCTTT
TRBJ1-5,TRBD1,TRBV28,.,CASRRDRLLPQHF,TGTGCCAGCAGACGGGACAGGCTACTGCCCCAGCATTTT
TRBJ2-1,.,TRBV29-1,.,CSVSGQSYNEQFF,TGCAGCGTTTCTGGACAGTCCTACAATGAGCAGTTCTTC
TRBJ2-1,.,TRBV18,.,CASSPQPGNEQFF,TGTGCCAGCTCACCACAGCCTGGCAATGAGCAGTTCTTC
TRBJ1-2,TRBD1,TRBV27,.,CASSLRDRGYGYTF,TGTGCCAGCAGTTTAAGGGACAGGGGCTATGGCTACACCTTC
TRBJ1-6,TRBD1,TRBV28,.,CASSSTGGGSPLHF,TGTGCCAGCAGCAGTACAGGGGGTGGATCACCCCTCCACTTT
TRBJ1-2,.,TRBV6-5,.,CASSYSPGLYYGYTF,TGTGCCAGCAGTTACTCCCCAGGGTTATATTATGGCTACACCTTC
TRBJ1-2,.,TRBV5-8,.,CASSVRESYGYTF,TGTGCCAGCAGCGTCAGGGAAAGCTATGGCTACACCTTC
TRBJ2-7,.,TRBV6-5,.,CASSVPYEQYF,TGTGCCAGCAGCGTTCCCTACGAGCAGTACTTC
TRBJ1-6,.,TRBV18,.,CASSPSGNSPLHF,TGTGCCAGCTCACCATCGGGGAATTCACCCCTCCACTTT
TRBJ1-5,.,TRBV6-5,.,CASSYTGSNQPQHF,TGTGCCAGCAGTTACACAGGGAGCAATCAGCCCCAGCATTTT
TRBJ1-6,TRBD1,TRBV10-2,.,CASSATGGALLFYNSPLHF,TGCGCCAGCAGTGCTACAGGGGGCGCCTTATTGTTCTATAATTCACCCCTCCACTTT
TRBJ1-2,TRBD1,TRBV5-5,.,CASSWNRGQHF,TGTGCCAGCAGCTGGAATCGGGGACAGCACTTC
TRBJ2-3,TRBD2,TRBV5-8,.,CASSLVLAEAARTDTQYF,TGTGCCAGCAGCTTGGTACTAGCGGAAGCAGCTCGCACAGATACGCAGTATTTT
TRBJ2-7,.,TRBV18,few,CASSPGLTYEQYF,TGTGCCAGCTCACCAGGGCTTACCTACGAGCAGTACTTC
TRBJ2-3,TRBD2,TRBV19,.,CASSIEAGLYTDTQYF,TGTGCCAGTAGTATAGAAGCGGGACTATACACAGATACGCAGTATTTT
TRBJ1-1,TRBD1,TRBV18,once,CASSPLGQGVEAFF,TGTGCCAGCTCACCACTTGGACAGGGAGTTGAAGCTTTCTTT
TRBJ2-5,TRBD1,TRBV28,.,CASSLNRGPSVTQYF,TGTGCCAGCAGTTTGAACAGGGGGCCCTCGGTGACCCAGTACTTC
TRBJ1-2,.,TRBV6-1,.,CASSEARQGIHGYTF,TGTGCCAGCAGTGAAGCTCGTCAGGGGATACATGGCTACACCTTC
TRBJ1-2,.,TRBV28,once,CASGTAGRGGYTF,TGTGCCAGCGGGACGGCGGGCAGGGGTGGCTACACCTTC
TRBJ2-7,.,TRBV30,.,CAWSLKGVPSYEQYF,TGTGCCTGGAGTCTTAAGGGGGTTCCCTCCTACGAGCAGTACTTC
TRBJ2-7,TRBD2,TRBV28,.,CASSLLAGSREQYF,TGTGCCAGCAGTTTACTAGCGGGATCTAGGGAGCAGTACTTC
TRBJ2-7,.,TRBV30,few,CAWRRGGGNEQYF,TGTGCCTGGAGACGAGGGGGGGGCAACGAGCAGTACTTC
TRBJ1-1,.,TRBV28,.,CASSSTEFKAFF,TGTGCCAGCAGTTCGACGGAGTTTAAAGCTTTCTTT
TRBJ2-2,.,TRBV5-1,once,CASSLGTGSVTGELFF,TGCGCCAGCAGCTTGGGGACGGGGTCTGTAACCGGGGAGCTGTTTTTT
TRBJ2-1,TRBD2,TRBV7-6,few,CASSEQLAGDWNEQFF,TGTGCCAGCAGCGAGCAACTAGCGGGGGATTGGAATGAGCAGTTCTTC